These T cell receptor beta chains were read from a single sample in a study of cytomegalovirus exposure and HLA in healthy donors. The protocol was immunoSEQ multiplex PCR, while the TCRdb copy is restricted to in-frame clones and leaves out a portion. The sample holds some 74,000 clones, 65% to 80% seen once. Sequencing was done on a sample of PBMCs. All receptors come from a middle-aged man in good health and CMV-seropositive. The conserved cysteine and the conserved F or W are not part of the CDR3 here. The D gene is left open where the match is weak. Size is omitted from some rows. Given values are once, few, many or a class for expanded clones.

V | D | size | CDR3
TRBV5-1 | NA | few | ASSLGPGYGYT
TRBV5-1 | TRBD2 | NA | ASSLVGGGNEQY
TRBV27 | NA | NA | ASSITPNRAYEQY
TRBV29-1 | TRBD1 | NA | SVDGTGGTEAF
TRBV28 | NA | NA | ASSPLLLEQF
TRBV7-3 | NA | NA | ASSLAVQDTQY
TRBV5-1 | TRBD2 | NA | ASSLGLAGGEQY
TRBV13 | NA | NA | ASSQCLVEGTYEQY
TRBV5-1 | NA | few | ASSLTGGATLRYNEQF
TRBV11-2 | TRBD1 | NA | ASSTSDRGYEAF
TRBV19 | NA | NA | ASKGGGSTDTQY
TRBV7-3 | NA | NA | ASSPNRITDTQY
TRBV19 | TRBD1 | few | ASTPGVVRGLDTEAF
TRBV4-2 | NA | NA | ASSQGPGENTEAF
TRBV10-3 | TRBD1 | NA | ASGTGPDTQY
TRBV18 | TRBD2 | NA | ASSPGLAGASTDTQY
TRBV15 | NA | NA | ATSRDLGEETQY
TRBV9 | TRBD1 | NA | ASSTLQGGNTEAF
TRBV18 | TRBD1 | few | ASSPDRGHEQY
TRBV5-6 | NA | NA | ASSLAGNLYGYT
TRBV19 | NA | NA | ASSPRLRGGPYEQY
TRBV5-4 | NA | NA | ATYRAGDYNEQF
TRBV19 | NA | once | ASRTQGATNEKLF
TRBV5-4 | TRBD2 | few | ASSSPGTSGGEVYNEQF
TRBV19 | NA | NA | ASSIDGSEAF
TRBV7-2 | NA | NA | ASSPQAGRSNTGELF
TRBV19 | TRBD1 | few | ASSLLGQVDQPQH
TRBV21-1 | NA | NA | ASSKPLANYGYT
TRBV9 | TRBD1 | NA | ASSEAPHQGAGNTIY
TRBV2 | NA | once | ASRQGNSGANVLT
TRBV30 | NA | NA | AWTGGLNTGELF
TRBV2 | TRBD2 | few | ASSRLAGGPGDTQY
TRBV5-6 | NA | once | ASSLTTSSPLH
TRBV9 | NA | NA | ASSVGGNSNSPLH
TRBV19 | NA | NA | ASSATVQETQY
TRBV5-8 | NA | NA | ASSPRTDGNTIY
TRBV7-8 | NA | NA | ASSLQGLADTQY
TRBV10-2 | NA | few | ASSEPAYNEQF